This TCR beta chain stems from a study of neurological immune-mediated disorders. The table lists this clonotype with many counts. V was trimmed by 2 bases and J by 5 bases, leaving 13 bases between them. Germline CDR1 and CDR2: MNHNS and SASEGT. CDR3 size: 15 residues. TCRdb independently ran MiXCR on the 5' RACE reads; one entry per CDR3 protein. This table has approximately 21,000 distinct CDR3 sequences, around 6.2% appearing once. This sequence was found in a man younger than 35 in good health. Input material: CD8+ T cells from blood. The rearrangement joins TRBV6-1 to TRBJ1-3; D is perhaps TRBD1 (5 bases). The CDR3 DNA reads as TGTGCCAGCAGTGAATCATGGGGGACTCGAAACACCATATATTTT. Encoded protein: CASSESWGTRNTIYF.